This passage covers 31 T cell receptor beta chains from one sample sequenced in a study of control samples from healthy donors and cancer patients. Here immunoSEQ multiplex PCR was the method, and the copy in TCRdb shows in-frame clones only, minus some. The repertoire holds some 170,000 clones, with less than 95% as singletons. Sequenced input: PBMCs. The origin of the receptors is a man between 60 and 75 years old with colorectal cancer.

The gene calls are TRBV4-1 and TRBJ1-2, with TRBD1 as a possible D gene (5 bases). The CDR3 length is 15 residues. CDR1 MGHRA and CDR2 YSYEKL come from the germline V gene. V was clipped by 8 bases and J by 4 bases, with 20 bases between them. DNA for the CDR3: TGCGCCAGCTCCCTGGGAGGGACGGACCTCTATGGCTACACCTTC. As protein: CASSLGGTDLYGYTF.

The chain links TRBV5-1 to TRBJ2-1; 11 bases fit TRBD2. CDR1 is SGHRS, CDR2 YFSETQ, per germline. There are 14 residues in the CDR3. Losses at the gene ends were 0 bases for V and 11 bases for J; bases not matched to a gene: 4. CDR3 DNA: TGCGCCAGCAGCTTGGGGCTAGCGGGGGGTCAGCAGTTCTTC. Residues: CASSLGLAGGQQFF.

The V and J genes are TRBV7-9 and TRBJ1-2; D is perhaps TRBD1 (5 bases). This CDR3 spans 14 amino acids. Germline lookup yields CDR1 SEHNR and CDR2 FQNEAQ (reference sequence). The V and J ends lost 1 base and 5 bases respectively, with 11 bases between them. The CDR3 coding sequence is TGTGCCAGCAGCTTAGGGTCGGACAAGTATGGCTACACCTTC. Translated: CASSLGSDKYGYTF.

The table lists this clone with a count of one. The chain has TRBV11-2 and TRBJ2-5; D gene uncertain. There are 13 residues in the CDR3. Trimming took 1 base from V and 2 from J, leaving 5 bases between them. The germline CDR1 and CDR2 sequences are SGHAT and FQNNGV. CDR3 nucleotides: TGTGCCAGCAGCTTAGTGGAGCAAGAGACCCAGTACTTC. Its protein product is CASSLVEQETQYF.

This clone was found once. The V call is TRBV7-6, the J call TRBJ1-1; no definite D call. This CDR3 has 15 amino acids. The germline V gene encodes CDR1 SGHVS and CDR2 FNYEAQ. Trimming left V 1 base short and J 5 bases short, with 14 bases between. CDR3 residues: CASSLGQEVRTEAFF. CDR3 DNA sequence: TGTGCCAGCAGCTTAGGCCAGGAGGTTAGGACTGAAGCTTTCTTT.

The CDR3 coding sequence is TGTGCCAGCAGTTCGGGACAGTTGGTTTCACCCCTCCACTTT. Its protein product is CASSSGQLVSPLHF. The chain joins TRBV28 to TRBJ1-6; 7 bases are a match to TRBD1. V was clipped by 4 bases and J by 9 bases; unmatched bases: 6. This CDR3 region has 14 residues. Germline loops: CDR1 MDHEN, CDR2 SYDVKM.

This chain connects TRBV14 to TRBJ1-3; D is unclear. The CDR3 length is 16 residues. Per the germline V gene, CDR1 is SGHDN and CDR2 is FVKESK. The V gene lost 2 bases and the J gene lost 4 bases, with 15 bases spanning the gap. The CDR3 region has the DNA TGTGCCAGCAGCCAAAGGAAACGGGCCCCCGGAAACACCATATATTTT. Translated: CASSQRKRAPGNTIYF.

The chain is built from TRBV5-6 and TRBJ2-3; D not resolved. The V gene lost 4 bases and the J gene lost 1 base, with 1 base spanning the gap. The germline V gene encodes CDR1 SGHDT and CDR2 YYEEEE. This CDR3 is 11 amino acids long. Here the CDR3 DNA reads TGTGCCAGCAGCCGCACAGATACGCAGTATTTT. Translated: CASSRTDTQYF. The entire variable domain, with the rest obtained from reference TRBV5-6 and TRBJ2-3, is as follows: DAGVTQSPTHLIKTRGQQVTLRCSPKSGHDTVSWYQQALGQGPQFIFQYYEEEERQRGNFPDRFSGHQFPNYSSELNVNALLLGDSALYLCASSRTDTQYFGPGTRLTVL.

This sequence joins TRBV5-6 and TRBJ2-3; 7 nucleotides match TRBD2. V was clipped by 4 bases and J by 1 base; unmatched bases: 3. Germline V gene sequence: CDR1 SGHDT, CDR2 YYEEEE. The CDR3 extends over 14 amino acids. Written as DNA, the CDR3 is TGTGCCAGCAGCCAGCGGGGACGCACAGATACGCAGTATTTT. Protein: CASSQRGRTDTQYF. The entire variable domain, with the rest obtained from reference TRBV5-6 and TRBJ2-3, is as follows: DAGVTQSPTHLIKTRGQQVTLRCSPKSGHDTVSWYQQALGQGPQFIFQYYEEEERQRGNFPDRFSGHQFPNYSSELNVNALLLGDSALYLCASSQRGRTDTQYFGPGTRLTVL.

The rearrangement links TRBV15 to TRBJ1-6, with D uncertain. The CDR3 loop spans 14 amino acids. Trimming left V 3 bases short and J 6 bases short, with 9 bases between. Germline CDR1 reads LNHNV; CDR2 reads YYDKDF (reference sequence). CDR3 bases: TGTGCCACCAGCAGCTGGGCCCCTAATTCACCCCTCCACTTT. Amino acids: CATSSWAPNSPLHF.

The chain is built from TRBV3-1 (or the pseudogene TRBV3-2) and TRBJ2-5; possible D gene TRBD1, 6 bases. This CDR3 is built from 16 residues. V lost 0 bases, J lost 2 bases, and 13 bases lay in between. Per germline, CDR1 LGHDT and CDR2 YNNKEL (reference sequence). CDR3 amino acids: CASSQERRGYQETQYF. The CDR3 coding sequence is TGTGCCAGCAGCCAAGAGCGCAGGGGATATCAAGAGACCCAGTACTTC.

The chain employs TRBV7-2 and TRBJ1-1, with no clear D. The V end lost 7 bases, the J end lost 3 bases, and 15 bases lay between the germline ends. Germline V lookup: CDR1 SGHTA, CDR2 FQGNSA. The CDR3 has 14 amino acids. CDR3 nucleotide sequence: TGTGCCAGCATCCCCTCCGGGAGGGACACTGAAGCTTTCTTT. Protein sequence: CASIPSGRDTEAFF.

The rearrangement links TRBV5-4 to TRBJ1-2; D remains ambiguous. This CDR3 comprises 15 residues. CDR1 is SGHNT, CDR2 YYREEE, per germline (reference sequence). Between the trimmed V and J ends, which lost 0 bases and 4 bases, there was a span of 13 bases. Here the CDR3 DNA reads TGTGCCAGCAGCTTGGCTGTCGAAGGGCTCTATGGCTACACCTTC. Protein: CASSLAVEGLYGYTF.

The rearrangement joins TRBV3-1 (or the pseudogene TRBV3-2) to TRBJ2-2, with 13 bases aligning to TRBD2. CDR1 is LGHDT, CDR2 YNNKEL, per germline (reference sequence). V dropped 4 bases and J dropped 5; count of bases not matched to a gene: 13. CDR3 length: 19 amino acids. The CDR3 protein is CASSPGLAGAPGETGELFF. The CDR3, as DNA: TGTGCCAGCAGCCCCGGACTAGCGGGGGCCCCTGGGGAGACCGGGGAGCTGTTTTTT.

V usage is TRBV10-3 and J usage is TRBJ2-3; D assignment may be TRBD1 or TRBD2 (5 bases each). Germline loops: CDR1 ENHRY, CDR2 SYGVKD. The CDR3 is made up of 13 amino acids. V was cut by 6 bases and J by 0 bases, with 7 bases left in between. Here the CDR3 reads CAIRRDSTDTQYF. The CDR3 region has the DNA TGTGCCATCAGACGGGACAGCACAGATACGCAGTATTTT.

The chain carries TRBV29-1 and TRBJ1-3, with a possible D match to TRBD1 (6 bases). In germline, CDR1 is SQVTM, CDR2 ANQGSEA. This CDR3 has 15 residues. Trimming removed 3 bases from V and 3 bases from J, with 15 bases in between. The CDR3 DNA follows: TGCAGCGTTGAGGGCGCGGAAGGGGGTGGAAACACCATATATTTT. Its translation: CSVEGAEGGGNTIYF. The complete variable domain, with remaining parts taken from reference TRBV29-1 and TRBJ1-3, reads SAVISQKPSRDICQRGTSLTIQCQVDSQVTMMFWYRQQPGQSLTLIATANQGSEATYESGFVIDKFPISRPNLTFSTLTVSNMSPEDSSIYLCSVEGAEGGGNTIYFGEGSWLTVV.

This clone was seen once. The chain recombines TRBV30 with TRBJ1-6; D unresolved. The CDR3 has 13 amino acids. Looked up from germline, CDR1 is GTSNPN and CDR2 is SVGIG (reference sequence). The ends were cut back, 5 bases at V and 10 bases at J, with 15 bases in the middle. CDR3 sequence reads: CAWGVRENSPLHF. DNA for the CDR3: TGTGCCTGGGGGGTAAGGGAGAACTCACCCCTCCACTTT.

This CDR3 is CASSPNRQGAYTEAFF. The DNA of the CDR3 is TGTGCCAGCTCACCGAACCGTCAGGGGGCCTACACTGAAGCTTTCTTT. V is TRBV18 and J is TRBJ1-1, with 8 bases fitting TRBD1. Germline loops: CDR1 KGHSH, CDR2 LQKENI. CDR3 length: 16 residues. J lost 3 bases, V lost 3 bases, and 9 bases had no gene match.

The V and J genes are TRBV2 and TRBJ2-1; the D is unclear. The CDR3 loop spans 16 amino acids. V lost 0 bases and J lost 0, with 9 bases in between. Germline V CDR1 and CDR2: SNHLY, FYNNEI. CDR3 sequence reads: CASSEALMSSYNEQFF. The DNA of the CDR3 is TGTGCCAGCAGTGAAGCGCTTATGAGCTCCTACAATGAGCAGTTCTTC.

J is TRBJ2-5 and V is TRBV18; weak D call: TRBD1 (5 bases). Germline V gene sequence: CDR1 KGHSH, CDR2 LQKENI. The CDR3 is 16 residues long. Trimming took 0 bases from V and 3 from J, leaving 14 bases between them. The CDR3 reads CASSPPKGQGEETQYF. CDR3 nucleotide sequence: TGTGCCAGCTCACCACCGAAGGGGCAGGGTGAAGAGACCCAGTACTTC.

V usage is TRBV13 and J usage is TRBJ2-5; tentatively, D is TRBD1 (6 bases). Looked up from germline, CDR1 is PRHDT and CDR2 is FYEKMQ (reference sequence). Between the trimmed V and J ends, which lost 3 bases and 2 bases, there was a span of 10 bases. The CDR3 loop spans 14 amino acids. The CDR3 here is CASSFRGGQETQYF. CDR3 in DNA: TGTGCCAGCAGCTTCCGAGGGGGTCAAGAGACCCAGTACTTC.

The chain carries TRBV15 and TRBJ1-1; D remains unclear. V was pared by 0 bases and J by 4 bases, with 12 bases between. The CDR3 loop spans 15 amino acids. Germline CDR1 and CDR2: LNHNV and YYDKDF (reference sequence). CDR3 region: CATSRDSKGGTEAFF. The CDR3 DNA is TGTGCCACCAGCAGAGATAGCAAGGGCGGCACTGAAGCTTTCTTT.

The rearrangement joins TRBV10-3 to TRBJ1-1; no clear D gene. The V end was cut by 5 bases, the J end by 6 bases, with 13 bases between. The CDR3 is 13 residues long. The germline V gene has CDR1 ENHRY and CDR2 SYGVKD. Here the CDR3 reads CAISQDIIAEAFF. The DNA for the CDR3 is TGTGCCATCAGTCAAGACATCATTGCTGAAGCTTTCTTT.

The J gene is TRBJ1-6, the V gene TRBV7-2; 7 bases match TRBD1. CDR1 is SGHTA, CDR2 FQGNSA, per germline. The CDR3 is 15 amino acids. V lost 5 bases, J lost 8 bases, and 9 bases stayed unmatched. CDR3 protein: CASSQRQGRDSPLHF. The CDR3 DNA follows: TGTGCCAGCAGCCAAAGACAGGGAAGGGATTCACCCCTCCACTTT.

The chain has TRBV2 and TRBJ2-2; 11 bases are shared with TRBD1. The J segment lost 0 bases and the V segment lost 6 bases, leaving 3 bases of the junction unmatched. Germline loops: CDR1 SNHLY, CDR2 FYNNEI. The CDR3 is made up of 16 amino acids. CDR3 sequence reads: CASSKDRGPNTGELFF. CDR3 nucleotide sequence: TGTGCCAGCAGCAAGGACAGGGGGCCGAACACCGGGGAGCTGTTTTTT.

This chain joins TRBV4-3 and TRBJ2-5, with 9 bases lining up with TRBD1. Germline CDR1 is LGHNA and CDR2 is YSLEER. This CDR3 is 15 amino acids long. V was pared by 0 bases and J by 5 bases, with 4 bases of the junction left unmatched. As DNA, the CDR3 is TGCGCCAGCAGCCAAGACAGGACAGGGGTTGAGACCCAGTACTTC. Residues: CASSQDRTGVETQYF.

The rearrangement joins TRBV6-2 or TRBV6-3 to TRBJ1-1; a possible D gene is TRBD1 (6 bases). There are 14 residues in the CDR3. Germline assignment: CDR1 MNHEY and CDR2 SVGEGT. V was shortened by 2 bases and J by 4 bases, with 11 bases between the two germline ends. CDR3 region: CASSYPLGGTEAFF. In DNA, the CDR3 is TGTGCCAGCAGTTACCCCTTAGGGGGCACTGAAGCTTTCTTT.

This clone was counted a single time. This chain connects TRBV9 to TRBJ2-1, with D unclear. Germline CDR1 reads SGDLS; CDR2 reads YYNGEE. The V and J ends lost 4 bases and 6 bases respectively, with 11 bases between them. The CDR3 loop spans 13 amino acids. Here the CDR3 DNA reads TGTGCCAGCAGCCTCTATGATATCAATGAGCAGTTCTTC. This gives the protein CASSLYDINEQFF.

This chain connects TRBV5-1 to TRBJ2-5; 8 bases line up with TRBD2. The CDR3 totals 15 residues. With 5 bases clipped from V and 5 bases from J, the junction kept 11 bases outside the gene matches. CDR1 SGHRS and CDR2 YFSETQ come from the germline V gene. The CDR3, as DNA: TGCGCCAGCAGGGGCAGCGGGGGCGAGGGGGAGACCCAGTACTTC. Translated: CASRGSGGEGETQYF.

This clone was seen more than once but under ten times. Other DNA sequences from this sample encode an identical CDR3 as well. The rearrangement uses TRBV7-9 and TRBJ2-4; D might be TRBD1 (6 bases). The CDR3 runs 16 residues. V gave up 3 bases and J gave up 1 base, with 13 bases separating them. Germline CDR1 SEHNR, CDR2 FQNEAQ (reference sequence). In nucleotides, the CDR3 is TGTGCCAGCAGCTTGGGGGCAGGGCGGGCCAAAAACATTCAGTACTTC. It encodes CASSLGAGRAKNIQYF.

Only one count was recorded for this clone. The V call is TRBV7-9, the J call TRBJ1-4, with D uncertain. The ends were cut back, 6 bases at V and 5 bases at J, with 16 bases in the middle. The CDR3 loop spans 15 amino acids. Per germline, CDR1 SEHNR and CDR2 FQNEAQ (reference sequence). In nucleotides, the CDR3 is TGTGCCAGCAGTCACAAGGACGGGAGAAATGAAAAACTGTTTTTT. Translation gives CASSHKDGRNEKLFF.